These T cell receptor beta chains were read from a single sample in a study of shared clonotypes between healthy human individuals. TCRdb's copy holds only in-frame clones and misses some; the assay was immunoSEQ multiplex PCR. Here the sample spans some 2,000,000 clones, approximately 94% being singletons. Sequencing was carried out using naive CD8+ T cells sorted from blood. Receptors were obtained from a man between 18 and 35 years old in good health. Both conserved end residues are part of each CDR3. D genes are given only for firm matches. Size is stated for part of the rows, as once, few or many counts, or as a class when the clone is expanded.

j_call: TRBJ2-1
d_call: .
v_call: TRBV13
clone_size: .
cdr3_nt: TGTGCCAGCAGCTTAGGCCTAAACAATGAGCAGTTCTTC
cdr3_aa: CASSLGLNNEQFF

j_call: TRBJ2-7
d_call: TRBD2
v_call: TRBV18
clone_size: .
cdr3_nt: TGTGCCAGCTCACCGACTAGCGGGAGTCTGTACGAGCAGTACTTC
cdr3_aa: CASSPTSGSLYEQYF

j_call: TRBJ2-7
d_call: TRBD1
v_call: TRBV30
clone_size: .
cdr3_nt: TGTGCCTGGGACGACAGGGGTCACGAGCAGTACTTC
cdr3_aa: CAWDDRGHEQYF

j_call: TRBJ2-7
d_call: .
v_call: TRBV19
clone_size: .
cdr3_nt: TGTGCCAGTAGCCAATACGGAGAAGGAGACGAGCAGTACTTC
cdr3_aa: CASSQYGEGDEQYF

j_call: TRBJ1-1
d_call: .
v_call: TRBV30
clone_size: .
cdr3_nt: TGTGCCTTTGACCAGGGGAGCACTGAAGCTTTCTTT
cdr3_aa: CAFDQGSTEAFF

j_call: TRBJ2-5
d_call: .
v_call: TRBV6-6
clone_size: .
cdr3_nt: TGTGCCAGCAGTTCAGACATTAGGGGGGAGACCCAGTACTTC
cdr3_aa: CASSSDIRGETQYF

j_call: TRBJ1-3
d_call: .
v_call: TRBV7-9
clone_size: .
cdr3_nt: TGTGCCAGCAGCTTAGGGGGTCTTGGAAACACCATATATTTT
cdr3_aa: CASSLGGLGNTIYF

j_call: TRBJ2-1
d_call: .
v_call: TRBV7-9
clone_size: .
cdr3_nt: TGTGCCAGCAGCTTGGGCTTCGGGGTCTCCTACAATGAGCAGTTCTTC
cdr3_aa: CASSLGFGVSYNEQFF

j_call: TRBJ1-2
d_call: .
v_call: TRBV4-2
clone_size: .
cdr3_nt: TGTGCCAGCAGCCAAGGGGCAGGGGAAGGCTACACCTTC
cdr3_aa: CASSQGAGEGYTF

j_call: TRBJ1-1
d_call: .
v_call: TRBV2
clone_size: .
cdr3_nt: TGTGCCAGCACCCAACGGGCCCCGGAAGCTTTCTTT
cdr3_aa: CASTQRAPEAFF

j_call: TRBJ1-1
d_call: .
v_call: TRBV7-9
clone_size: .
cdr3_nt: TGTGCCAGCAGCCCTATCCCCGGGACACTCATGAACACTGAAGCTTTCTTT
cdr3_aa: CASSPIPGTLMNTEAFF

j_call: TRBJ2-3
d_call: .
v_call: TRBV27
clone_size: .
cdr3_nt: TGTGCCAGCGGGTGGATAGGGGATACGCAGTATTTT
cdr3_aa: CASGWIGDTQYF

j_call: TRBJ2-5
d_call: .
v_call: TRBV4-3
clone_size: .
cdr3_nt: TGCGCCAGCAGCCACGGTGTGGAAGGAGGGACCCAGTACTTC
cdr3_aa: CASSHGVEGGTQYF

j_call: TRBJ2-3
d_call: TRBD1
v_call: TRBV2
clone_size: .
cdr3_nt: TGTGCCAGCAGCCTATACAGGGGGGGCACAGATACGCAGTATTTT
cdr3_aa: CASSLYRGGTDTQYF

j_call: TRBJ2-7
d_call: .
v_call: TRBV30
clone_size: .
cdr3_nt: TGTGCCTGGTCCGGCGCAAGCTCCTACGAGCAGTACTTC
cdr3_aa: CAWSGASSYEQYF

j_call: TRBJ1-5
d_call: TRBD1
v_call: TRBV6-6
clone_size: .
cdr3_nt: TGTGCCAGCAACAACAAGGACAGGGTGAGCAATCAGCCCCAGCATTTT
cdr3_aa: CASNNKDRVSNQPQHF

j_call: TRBJ1-6
d_call: .
v_call: TRBV9
clone_size: .
cdr3_nt: TGTGCCAGCAGCGTGGATTCGGGGGTCAATTCACCCCTCCACTTT
cdr3_aa: CASSVDSGVNSPLHF

j_call: TRBJ1-2
d_call: TRBD1
v_call: TRBV28
clone_size: .
cdr3_nt: TGTGCCAGCAGTCGGACAGGGGGCGTCTATGGCTACACCTTC
cdr3_aa: CASSRTGGVYGYTF

j_call: TRBJ2-1
d_call: TRBD2
v_call: TRBV5-4
clone_size: .
cdr3_nt: TGTGCCAGCCACGGGACTAGCAACAATGAGCAGTTCTTC
cdr3_aa: CASHGTSNNEQFF

j_call: TRBJ2-3
d_call: TRBD2
v_call: TRBV9
clone_size: once
cdr3_nt: TGTGCCAGCAGCGGGACTAGCCGAAGCACAGATACGCAGTATTTT
cdr3_aa: CASSGTSRSTDTQYF

j_call: TRBJ1-5
d_call: .
v_call: TRBV6-5
clone_size: .
cdr3_nt: TGTGCCAGCAGCGACCCAGGGGGCAATCAGCCCCAGCATTTT
cdr3_aa: CASSDPGGNQPQHF

j_call: TRBJ2-7
d_call: .
v_call: TRBV10-2
clone_size: .
cdr3_nt: TGCGCCAGCACTGATACTTACGAGCAGTACTTC
cdr3_aa: CASTDTYEQYF

j_call: TRBJ1-1
d_call: TRBD1
v_call: TRBV12-5
clone_size: .
cdr3_nt: TGTGCTAGTAGTCCAGGGGGCACTGAAGCTTTCTTT
cdr3_aa: CASSPGGTEAFF

j_call: TRBJ2-7
d_call: .
v_call: TRBV4-2
clone_size: .
cdr3_nt: TGTGCCAGCAGCCAAGACGCAGGGTTCTACGAGCAGTACTTC
cdr3_aa: CASSQDAGFYEQYF

j_call: TRBJ2-1
d_call: TRBD1
v_call: TRBV28
clone_size: .
cdr3_nt: TGTGCCAGCAGGACGACAGGGTATAGGGACAATGAGCAGTTCTTC
cdr3_aa: CASRTTGYRDNEQFF

j_call: TRBJ2-3
d_call: TRBD1
v_call: TRBV6-5
clone_size: .
cdr3_nt: TGTGCCAGCAGTTACTCGACAGGGCTAGTAACAGATACGCAGTATTTT
cdr3_aa: CASSYSTGLVTDTQYF

j_call: TRBJ2-1
d_call: TRBD2
v_call: TRBV2
clone_size: .
cdr3_nt: TGTGCCAGCACGAGCGGGAGGAACAACAATGAGCAGTTCTTC
cdr3_aa: CASTSGRNNNEQFF

j_call: TRBJ2-3
d_call: TRBD2
v_call: TRBV10-3
clone_size: .
cdr3_nt: TGTGCCATCAGTGAGGACTTCCCTAGCGGGGCATACACAGATACGCAGTATTTT
cdr3_aa: CAISEDFPSGAYTDTQYF

j_call: TRBJ2-7
d_call: .
v_call: TRBV9
clone_size: .
cdr3_nt: TGTGCCAGCAGCGTAGGGGCGGATACCTACGAGCAGTACTTC
cdr3_aa: CASSVGADTYEQYF

j_call: TRBJ1-5
d_call: .
v_call: TRBV19
clone_size: .
cdr3_nt: TGTGCCAGTAGTATACAGGAGGAGGGGCCCCAGCATTTT
cdr3_aa: CASSIQEEGPQHF

j_call: TRBJ1-5
d_call: TRBD1
v_call: TRBV30
clone_size: once
cdr3_nt: TGTGCCTGGAGTGGGGGACAGGGAGGGCAGCCCCAGCATTTT
cdr3_aa: CAWSGGQGGQPQHF

j_call: TRBJ2-7
d_call: .
v_call: TRBV7-6
clone_size: .
cdr3_nt: TGTGCCAGCAGCCCGGGGCATTTCTCCCACGAGCAGTACTTC
cdr3_aa: CASSPGHFSHEQYF

j_call: TRBJ2-7
d_call: .
v_call: TRBV7-9
clone_size: .
cdr3_nt: TGTGCCAGCAGCTTAGTTATGGGTCGTTACGAGCAGTACTTC
cdr3_aa: CASSLVMGRYEQYF

j_call: TRBJ2-1
d_call: TRBD2
v_call: TRBV2
clone_size: .
cdr3_nt: TGTGCCAGCAGTGCAGGACTAGCTCTCCCAAACAATGAGCAGTTCTTC
cdr3_aa: CASSAGLALPNNEQFF

j_call: TRBJ2-3
d_call: .
v_call: TRBV5-1
clone_size: .
cdr3_nt: TGCGCCAGCAGCTTTGACAGCACAGATACGCAGTATTTT
cdr3_aa: CASSFDSTDTQYF

j_call: TRBJ2-1
d_call: TRBD2
v_call: TRBV7-9
clone_size: once
cdr3_nt: TGTGCCAGCAGCTTAAGGGCGGGGGTAAGCGGTGAGCAGTTCTTC
cdr3_aa: CASSLRAGVSGEQFF

j_call: TRBJ2-5
d_call: TRBD1
v_call: TRBV5-6
clone_size: .
cdr3_nt: TGTGCCAGCAGCTTCCGGACAGGGGGGGCAGAGACCCAGTACTTC
cdr3_aa: CASSFRTGGAETQYF